The 15 T cell receptor beta chains in this list originate from one sample, sequenced in a study of spatial heterogeneity in lung cancer (dated 2019 in TCRdb). The time point label here, explained by the study, means: sample taken at primary tumor resection. Whole RNA extracted from tumor and nontumor lung tissue, or from cryopreserved PBMC samples, was used for TCR sequencing without cell sorting. Receptor amplification or capture employed 5' RACE. Sequencing was performed on a NextSeq 500. In TCRdb, the public reads were trimmed at Q25 with fastp and aligned with MiXCR, with productive beta chains retained. Rows matching on CDR3 protein sequence are summarized as one entry with the most common DNA and genes. Present in this sample are about 12,000 distinct CDR3 sequences, about 14% of which were seen just once. Together, the top ten hold more than 35% of the sample. Sequences were derived from PBMCs, sampled at surgery. The receptor set was obtained from a male donor with early-stage non-small cell lung cancer.

This chain connects TRBV4-2 to TRBJ2-1; TRBD2 is a possible D gene (6 bases). The V end was cut by 0 bases, the J end by 3 bases, with 12 bases between. CDR1 and CDR2 from the germline V gene are LGHNA and YNFKEQ. The CDR3 totals 16 residues. The CDR3 sequence is CASSQDPGVLYNEQFF. Written as DNA, the CDR3 is TGTGCCAGCAGCCAAGATCCGGGGGTCCTCTACAATGAGCAGTTCTTC.

This clonotype was recorded many times. The chain joins TRBV2 to TRBJ2-5, with D maybe TRBD2 (5 bases). Per the germline V gene, CDR1 is SNHLY and CDR2 is FYNNEI. V lost 9 bases and J 0 bases, leaving 14 bases between the germline ends. The CDR3 extends over 14 amino acids. Written as DNA, the CDR3 is TGTGCCAGTCTGGAGGAGAGCTACCAAGAGACCCAGTACTTC. Translating it yields CASLEESYQETQYF.

This clonotype was detected only a few times. The genes are TRBV29-1 and TRBJ2-3, with 8 bases identical to TRBD2. This CDR3 region has 16 residues. CDR1 is SQVTM, CDR2 ANQGSEA, per germline. V was pared by 3 bases and J by 1 base, with 9 bases of the junction left unmatched. In DNA, the CDR3 is TGCAGCGTTGACGGGGGGGCGAGCCGGGGCACAGATACGCAGTATTTT. Its translation: CSVDGGASRGTDTQYF.

The rearrangement joins TRBV29-1 to TRBJ2-1; D is uncertain. Per the germline V gene, CDR1 is SQVTM and CDR2 is ANQGSEA. Trimming took 3 bases from V and 7 from J, leaving 10 bases between them. This CDR3 region has 12 residues. The CDR3 DNA reads as TGCAGCGTTGATAACGGACGTAATGAGCAGTTCTTC. Its protein is CSVDNGRNEQFF.

This clonotype has a handful of counts. This rearrangement joins TRBV28 to TRBJ1-5, with D possibly TRBD1 on 5 matching bases. CDR3 length: 17 amino acids. In germline, CDR1 is MDHEN, CDR2 SYDVKM. The V and J ends lost 5 bases and 1 base respectively, with 18 bases between them. CDR3 coding DNA: TGTGCCAGCAGTCCGTATTCGACAGAGTTCAGCAATCAGCCCCAGCATTTT. Amino acid sequence: CASSPYSTEFSNQPQHF. The full variable domain, its missing parts supplied by reference TRBV28 and TRBJ1-5, is DVKVTQSSRYLVKRTGEKVFLECVQDMDHENMFWYRQDPGLGLRLIYFSYDVKMKEKGDIPEGYSVSREKKERFSLILESASTNQTSMYLCASSPYSTEFSNQPQHFGDGTRLSIL.

The V gene is TRBV20-1, the J gene TRBJ1-3; no definite D call. Trimming took off 1 base at V and 3 bases at J, with 7 bases between the two ends. The CDR3 has 13 residues. CDR1 is DFQATT, CDR2 SNEGSKA, per germline (reference sequence). The CDR3 DNA follows: TGCAGTGCTAGAGGCTTTGGTGGAAACACCATATATTTT. This codes for CSARGFGGNTIYF.

This clonotype was counted only a few times. The chain is built from TRBV6-5 and TRBJ2-5, with 8 bases matching TRBD1. The CDR3 is 13 residues long. V lost 7 bases and J lost 5; bases outside the gene matches: 6. Germline CDR1 and CDR2: MNHEY and SVGAGI. The CDR3 DNA reads TGTGCCAGCACAGCCCCAGGGGGCGAGACCCAGTACTTC. Translated: CASTAPGGETQYF.

The rearrangement links TRBV20-1 to TRBJ1-1, with D possibly matching TRBD1 (5 bases). This CDR3 is 15 amino acids long. The germline V gene has CDR1 DFQATT and CDR2 SNEGSKA (reference sequence). V lost 1 base, J lost 7 bases, and 19 bases lay in between. CDR3 loop: CSARVTGTGLIEAFF. The CDR3 region has the DNA TGCAGTGCTAGAGTCACCGGGACCGGCCTCATTGAAGCTTTCTTT.

The chain employs TRBV7-2 and TRBJ2-1; D possibly corresponds to TRBD1 (5 bases). Germline lookup yields CDR1 SGHTA and CDR2 FQGNSA. The CDR3 runs to 16 residues. V lost 2 bases, J lost 0 bases, and 11 bases lay in between. The CDR3 sequence: CASSLTDSVSYNEQFF. CDR3 coding DNA: TGTGCCAGCAGCTTAACCGACAGCGTCTCCTACAATGAGCAGTTCTTC.

This clonotype was found many times. The chain has TRBV28 and TRBJ1-1; D ambiguous. Trimming removed 8 bases at V and 0 bases at J, with 13 bases between. The CDR3 has 14 residues. Germline assignment: CDR1 MDHEN and CDR2 SYDVKM. CDR3 coding DNA: TGTGCCAGCGGTGCCCCCGGACTGAACACTGAAGCTTTCTTT. This gives the protein CASGAPGLNTEAFF.

This clonotype occurred a few times. V is TRBV6-1 and J is TRBJ1-2; tentatively, D is TRBD1 (5 bases). The CDR3 length is 12 residues. From germline, CDR1 is MNHNS and CDR2 SASEGT. The ends were cut back, 8 bases at V and 0 bases at J, with 7 bases in the middle. The CDR3 coding sequence is TGTGCCAGCGACAGAGCTAACTATGGCTACACCTTC. Protein product: CASDRANYGYTF.

There are a few counts of this clonotype. The chain couples TRBV4-2 to TRBJ1-5, with unresolved D. Trimming left V 3 bases short and J 3 bases short, with 12 bases between. Germline CDR1 LGHNA, CDR2 YNFKEQ. There are 15 residues in the CDR3. The CDR3 nucleotides are TGTGCCAGCAGCCAGAGCCGGGATTTCAATCAGCCCCAGCATTTT. It yields the protein CASSQSRDFNQPQHF.

J is TRBJ1-6 and V is TRBV14; 9 bases match TRBD1. The length of the CDR3 is 15 residues. CDR1 is SGHDN, CDR2 FVKESK, per germline. V lost 4 bases to trimming and J lost 8 bases; unmatched junction nucleotides: 6. CDR3 sequence (DNA): TGTGCCAGCAGCCTTATGGACAGGGGTGATTCACCCCTCCACTTT. Amino acids: CASSLMDRGDSPLHF.

J is TRBJ1-6 and V is TRBV20-1; D might be TRBD1 (6 bases). CDR1 is DFQATT, CDR2 SNEGSKA, per germline (reference sequence). V lost 3 bases and J 2 bases, leaving 26 bases between the germline ends. The length of the CDR3 is 20 residues. DNA of the CDR3: TGCAGTGCTAGTGACTTAAGAGGATCGGGGGCAAACACCTATAATTCACCCCTCCACTTT. Amino acid sequence: CSASDLRGSGANTYNSPLHF.

The rearrangement uses TRBV5-6 and TRBJ2-3; TRBD1 is a possible D gene (6 bases). V lost 4 bases to trimming and J lost 2 bases, with 14 bases between them. The CDR3 loop spans 15 amino acids. CDR1 SGHDT and CDR2 YYEEEE come from the germline V gene. This chain's CDR3 is CASSKDRFFTDTQYF. The CDR3 bases are TGTGCCAGCAGCAAAGACAGGTTCTTCACAGATACGCAGTATTTT.